Presented here are 14 T cell receptor beta chains from one specimen sequenced in a study of blood T cell repertoires in COVID-19. Some clones are missing from TCRdb's copy, which holds only in-frame ones; the method was immunoSEQ multiplex PCR. The sample shows some 300,000 clones, 85% to 90% of them seen only once. The sequenced sample consisted of peripheral blood. These receptors all stem from a woman aged 45 to 65 with COVID-19, enrolled during active disease.

The V gene is TRBV7-2, the J gene TRBJ1-2; a weak D match, TRBD1 (5 bases). Germline V CDR1 and CDR2: SGHTA, FQGNSA. V shed 0 bases and J shed 8 bases, with 16 bases lying between them. The CDR3 sequence is 15 residues long. In nucleotides, the CDR3 is TGTGCCAGCAGCTTAGCGTCAGGGCGCCTCGGAGGCTACACCTTC. As protein: CASSLASGRLGGYTF.

The genes are TRBV27 and TRBJ2-1, with D perhaps TRBD2 (6 bases). The CDR3 has 12 residues. CDR1 MNHEY and CDR2 SMNVEV come from the germline V gene (reference sequence). Trimming left V 5 bases short and J 4 bases short, with 6 bases between. The CDR3: CASSGGYNEQFF. In DNA form, the CDR3 reads TGTGCCAGCAGTGGGGGGTACAATGAGCAGTTCTTC.

This clone was recorded once. V is TRBV7-6 and J is TRBJ2-1; D call uncertain. The CDR3 sequence is 14 residues long. Germline values: CDR1 SGHVS, CDR2 FNYEAQ. V was clipped by 2 bases and J by 7 bases, with 12 bases between them. The CDR3 is CASSLRSPVNEQFF. In DNA, the CDR3 is TGTGCCAGCAGCTTACGAAGTCCAGTTAATGAGCAGTTCTTC.

The chain couples TRBV16 to TRBJ2-1; D is unclear. Looked up from germline, CDR1 is KGHSY and CDR2 is FQNENV. V lost 0 bases and J lost 7, with 7 bases in between. The length of the CDR3 is 13 residues. CDR3 nucleotides: TGTGCCAGCAGCCAATCTTTGCGGAATGAGCAGTTCTTC. It encodes CASSQSLRNEQFF.

The chain links TRBV28 to TRBJ1-4, with D possibly matching TRBD1 (5 bases). Looked up from germline, CDR1 is MDHEN and CDR2 is SYDVKM. V lost 2 bases and J 3 bases, leaving 25 bases between the germline ends. The CDR3 has 20 amino acids. CDR3 region: CASSLPYGSGRGASNEKLFF. As DNA, the CDR3 is TGTGCCAGCAGTTTACCTTACGGGTCAGGGAGGGGTGCGTCTAATGAAAAACTGTTTTTT.

V is TRBV7-2 and J is TRBJ1-2, with 8 bases identical to TRBD1. This CDR3 has 12 residues. V trimming: 5 bases; J trimming: 13 bases; junction bases outside the gene matches: 9. Germline V gene data show CDR1 as SGHTA and CDR2 as FQGNSA. The CDR3 DNA is TGTGCCAGCAGCATTTACAGGGGGGAGTGCACCTTC. Its protein product is CASSIYRGECTF.

The genes are TRBV5-1 and TRBJ1-6; a possible D gene is TRBD1 (5 bases). V lost 0 bases to trimming and J lost 7 bases, with 8 bases between them. CDR1 and CDR2 from the germline V gene are SGHRS and YFSETQ. The CDR3 has 14 residues. The CDR3 spells CASSLEAGNSPLHF. As DNA, the CDR3 is TGCGCCAGCAGCTTGGAGGCAGGGAATTCACCCCTCCACTTT.

V gene TRBV18 combines with J gene TRBJ1-1; D not resolved. V dropped 0 bases and J dropped 1 base, with 12 bases sitting between them. This CDR3 is built from 16 residues. Germline CDR1 is KGHSH and CDR2 is LQKENI. The CDR3 bases are TGTGCCAGCTCACCACCGGTAATCCAGCGGAACACTGAAGCTTTCTTT. Translating it yields CASSPPVIQRNTEAFF.

The chain is built from TRBV11-2 and TRBJ1-1; 7 nucleotides align to TRBD1. The CDR3 consists of 13 residues. In germline, CDR1 is SGHAT, CDR2 FQNNGV. V lost 0 bases to trimming and J lost 6 bases; unmatched junction nucleotides: 1. CDR3 loop: CASSLDRGAEAFF. DNA for the CDR3: TGTGCCAGCAGCTTAGACAGGGGGGCTGAAGCTTTCTTT.

The chain has TRBV7-9 and TRBJ2-3; 7 positions match TRBD1. Trimming took 2 bases from V and 2 from J; bases not matched to a gene: 7. In germline, CDR1 is SEHNR, CDR2 FQNEAQ (reference sequence). There are 16 residues in the CDR3. The CDR3 is CASSLMGQFYTDTQYF. CDR3 coding DNA: TGTGCCAGCAGCTTAATGGGACAGTTCTACACAGATACGCAGTATTTT.

This rearrangement joins TRBV7-9 to TRBJ2-3; D may be TRBD1 (5 bases). CDR1 and CDR2 from the germline V gene are SEHNR and FQNEAQ (reference sequence). This CDR3 spans 16 amino acids. Trimming cost V 5 bases and J 6 bases, with 21 bases left between them. Here the CDR3 reads CASSPTQGRSWDTQYF. The CDR3 bases are TGTGCCAGCAGCCCAACGCAGGGTCGAAGTTGGGATACGCAGTATTTT.

The chain links TRBV14 to TRBJ2-2, with 8 bases aligning to TRBD2. The junction had 4 bases not matched to a gene; V was cut back by 4 bases and J by 0 bases. Germline-derived CDR1 and CDR2 are SGHDN and FVKESK. This CDR3 is built from 16 residues. CDR3 in DNA: TGTGCCAGCAGCCTAAATAGCGGGGCGAACACCGGGGAGCTGTTTTTT. It is translated as CASSLNSGANTGELFF.

V gene TRBV6-2 or TRBV6-3 combines with J gene TRBJ2-4, with 12 bases matching TRBD2. This CDR3 region has 18 residues. V lost 2 bases and J lost 2; bases outside the gene matches: 7. Germline V gene lookup returns CDR1 MNHEY and CDR2 SVGEGT. The CDR3 DNA reads as TGTGCCAGCAGTTACCCTACGACTAGCGGGAGTTCCAAAAACATTCAGTACTTC. This encodes CASSYPTTSGSSKNIQYF.

The J gene is TRBJ1-2, the V gene TRBV29-1, with 7 positions matching TRBD1. CDR1 is SQVTM, CDR2 ANQGSEA, per germline. V dropped 7 bases and J dropped 5; count of bases not matched to a gene: 13. The length of the CDR3 is 14 residues. The CDR3: CSGWLGDSVYGYTF. CDR3 nucleotides: TGCAGCGGGTGGCTGGGGGACAGCGTTTATGGCTACACCTTC.